A single sample is the source of the 27 T cell receptor beta chains below, sequenced in a study of T cells in Graves' hyperthyroidism and ophthalmopathy. The TCR beta CDR3 regions underwent amplification using RNA transcripts as the source. The HTBI primer set drove a first-round RT-PCR of the TCR CDR3. TCRdb redid the calling of the multiplex PCR reads with MiXCR, one entry per CDR3 protein. The sample consists of some 300,000 distinct CDR3 sequences, roughly a fifth of them appearing once. Sequencing used blood. These TCRs come from a middle-aged man with Graves' ophthalmopathy.

The V and J genes are TRBV18 and TRBJ2-1; D unresolved. The germline gives CDR1 KGHSH, CDR2 LQKENI. V was shortened by 2 bases and J by 8 bases, with 16 bases between the two germline ends. This CDR3 region has 15 residues. CDR3 amino acids: CASSPSRAQDDEQFF. In DNA, the CDR3 is TGTGCCAGCTCACCATCTCGGGCTCAAGACGATGAGCAGTTCTTC.

There are many counts of this clonotype. This chain links TRBV20-1 with TRBJ1-2, with 7 bases fitting TRBD1. Germline lookup yields CDR1 DFQATT and CDR2 SNEGSKA (reference sequence). This CDR3 is built from 12 residues. With V trimmed by 6 bases and J by 12 bases, 13 bases remained unmatched. CDR3 DNA sequence: TGCAGTGCCAACGGATTAGACAGGGTGAACACCTTC. Translated: CSANGLDRVNTF.

In its sample, this clonotype was seen a few times. The CDR3 region has the DNA TGCAGTGCTAGAGATCACCAAAATGTACAAGAGACCCAGTACTTC. Translated, it gives CSARDHQNVQETQYF. The rearrangement links TRBV20-1 to TRBJ2-5; D unresolved. The ends were cut back, 0 bases at V and 2 bases at J, with 13 bases in the middle. The CDR3 spans 15 residues. CDR1 is DFQATT and CDR2 is SNEGSKA in the germline V gene (reference sequence).

This clonotype was detected a few times. The V call is TRBV28, the J call TRBJ2-7; D may be TRBD1 (6 bases). The ends were cut back, 9 bases at V and 3 bases at J, with 15 bases in the middle. The CDR3 consists of 13 residues. The germline CDR1 and CDR2 sequences are MDHEN and SYDVKM. DNA for the CDR3: TGTGCCAGTCACGACAGGTTCAACTACGAGCAGTACTTC. Translated: CASHDRFNYEQYF. The complete variable domain, with remaining parts taken from reference TRBV28 and TRBJ2-7, reads DVKVTQSSRYLVKRTGEKVFLECVQDMDHENMFWYRQDPGLGLRLIYFSYDVKMKEKGDIPEGYSVSREKKERFSLILESASTNQTSMYLCASHDRFNYEQYFGPGTRLTVT.

This clonotype has a count of ten or more. The rearrangement uses TRBV7-8 and TRBJ2-1; tentative D call: TRBD2 (5 bases). This CDR3 contains 16 residues. Germline CDR1 SGHVS, CDR2 FQNEAQ. V lost 0 bases, J lost 7 bases, and 16 bases lay in between. CDR3 nucleotides: TGTGCCAGCAGCTTAGCGCGGGCGCGGAGAGGGAATGAGCAGTTCTTC. Encoded protein: CASSLARARRGNEQFF.

This clonotype has only one observation. The rearrangement links TRBV4-1 to TRBJ2-7; 10 bases agree with TRBD2. CDR3 length equals 19 residues. After removal of 2 bases from V and 2 bases from J, the junction contained 15 bases not matched to a gene. Germline V gene sequence: CDR1 MGHRA, CDR2 YSYEKL. CDR3 in amino acids: CASSQQIPGLAGEAYEQYF. CDR3 sequence (DNA): TGCGCCAGCAGCCAACAAATACCCGGGCTAGCGGGAGAGGCCTACGAGCAGTACTTC.

CDR3 nucleotides: TGTGCCTGGAGTCAATCGAGGGGAGGAAAGGAAAAACTGTTTTTT. Its protein product is CAWSQSRGGKEKLFF. The rearrangement links TRBV30 to TRBJ1-4; perhaps TRBD1 as D (5 bases). This CDR3 comprises 15 residues. The germline V and J ends were trimmed by 2 bases and 8 bases, with 18 bases remaining between them. Germline CDR1 GTSNPN, CDR2 SVGIG (reference sequence).

The V and J genes are TRBV25-1 and TRBJ1-2, with 7 nucleotides matching TRBD1. CDR3 length: 14 amino acids. V was clipped by 2 bases and J by 4 bases; unmatched bases: 4. Germline V gene lookup returns CDR1 MGHDK and CDR2 SYGVNS. CDR3 sequence: CASSEGGTVYGYTF. The CDR3 DNA reads TGTGCCAGCAGTGAAGGAGGGACAGTCTATGGCTACACCTTC.

This chain joins TRBV5-5 and TRBJ1-2, with D unresolved. With 7 bases removed from V and 11 bases from J, the gap between germline ends came to 24 bases. Germline loops: CDR1 SGHKS, CDR2 YYEKEE (reference sequence). The CDR3 covers 14 residues. The DNA of the CDR3 is TGTGCCAGCCGACCAGAACCCGGCGCGGGTCGTTACACCTTC. This sequence encodes CASRPEPGAGRYTF.

This clonotype showed up many times. This chain uses TRBV18 with TRBJ2-7; 9 positions match TRBD1. The CDR3 loop spans 13 amino acids. Trimming took 5 bases from V and 4 from J; bases not matched to a gene: 3. Germline V gene lookup returns CDR1 KGHSH and CDR2 LQKENI. CDR3 residues: CASSTGTGYEQYF. DNA for the CDR3: TGTGCCAGCTCAACCGGGACAGGGTACGAGCAGTACTTC.

The chain links TRBV7-9 to TRBJ2-7, with D possibly being TRBD2 (5 bases). V lost 6 bases and J lost 2, with 14 bases in between. The CDR3 contains 14 residues. CDR1 is SEHNR and CDR2 is FQNEAQ in the germline V gene (reference sequence). The DNA for the CDR3 is TGTGCCAGCAGTTCCGGGCGGGCACCCTACGAGCAGTACTTC. It translates to CASSSGRAPYEQYF.

There are many counts of this clonotype. The chain carries TRBV2 and TRBJ1-5, with 7 bases aligning to TRBD1. The CDR3 sequence is 14 residues long. Germline CDR1 is SNHLY and CDR2 is FYNNEI. V shed 5 bases and J 6 bases; nucleotides not matched to a gene: 7. CDR3 in amino acids: CASSLRQGGQPQHF. For the CDR3, the DNA is TGTGCCAGCAGTCTACGACAGGGAGGTCAGCCCCAGCATTTT.

This clonotype was detected a few times. The DNA of the CDR3 is TGTGCCAGCAGAACTCGGGCGGGACCCACAGATACGCAGTATTTT. This sequence encodes CASRTRAGPTDTQYF. V and J are TRBV14 and TRBJ2-3; perhaps TRBD2 as D (6 bases). Between the trimmed V and J ends, which lost 6 bases and 2 bases, there was a span of 15 bases. The CDR3 length is 15 residues. Germline V gene data show CDR1 as SGHDN and CDR2 as FVKESK. Full variable domain (missing parts from reference TRBV14 and TRBJ2-3): EAGVTQFPSHSVIEKGQTVTLRCDPISGHDNLYWYRRVMGKEIKFLLHFVKESKQDESGMPNNRFLAERTGGTYSTLKVQPAELEDSGVYFCASRTRAGPTDTQYFGPGTRLTVL.

This clonotype was detected a few times. The rearrangement uses TRBV7-3 and TRBJ2-7; D might be TRBD1 or TRBD2, each matching 5 bases. Germline assignment: CDR1 SGHTA and CDR2 FQGTGA. The CDR3 has 14 residues. V gave up 5 bases and J gave up 3 bases, with 14 bases separating them. The CDR3 bases are TGTGCCAGCAGCCAATCCGGGACCAGCTACGAGCAGTACTTC. Its protein product is CASSQSGTSYEQYF.

The sample holds many counts of this clonotype. The chain is built from TRBV10-3 and TRBJ2-7; TRBD1 is a possible D gene (6 bases). The CDR3 loop spans 16 amino acids. With 2 bases removed from V and 3 bases from J, the gap between germline ends came to 17 bases. The germline V gene has CDR1 ENHRY and CDR2 SYGVKD. CDR3: CAISEDLTGKVYEQYF. The CDR3 nucleotides read TGTGCCATCAGTGAGGACCTCACAGGGAAAGTCTACGAGCAGTACTTC.

This clonotype appeared many times. The rearrangement links TRBV2 to TRBJ1-1, with D hard to call. The CDR3 is 9 amino acids. Germline-derived CDR1 and CDR2 are SNHLY and FYNNEI. Trimming took 3 bases from V and 13 from J, leaving 6 bases between them. This CDR3 is CASSDDGFF. CDR3 bases: TGTGCCAGCAGTGATGACGGTTTCTTT.

This clonotype was observed many times. The CDR3 nucleotides read TGTGCCTCCCGTCGGCTAGCGGGAGGGGGCGAGCAGTTCTTC. As protein: CASRRLAGGGEQFF. The chain links TRBV11-1 to TRBJ2-1, with 12 bases fitting TRBD2. The CDR3 covers 14 residues. Looked up from germline, CDR1 is SGHAT and CDR2 is FQDESV (reference sequence). The ends lost 11 bases at V and 10 bases at J; junction bases unmatched: 12.

The chain combines TRBV20-1 with TRBJ2-2; 8 bases fit TRBD2. The CDR3 is made up of 14 amino acids. The germline CDR1 and CDR2 sequences are DFQATT and SNEGSKA (reference sequence). Unmatched junction bases numbered 5, after V lost 4 bases and J lost 4 bases. For the CDR3, the DNA is TGCAGTGCTACGCGACTAGCGTCCACCGGGGAGCTGTTTTTT. Encoded protein: CSATRLASTGELFF.

This clonotype was recorded many times. This chain connects TRBV20-1 to TRBJ2-5, with 11 bases fitting TRBD1. Germline CDR1 is DFQATT and CDR2 is SNEGSKA (reference sequence). V shed 5 bases and J 5 bases; nucleotides not matched to a gene: 10. The CDR3 is 15 residues long. Here the CDR3 DNA reads TGCAGTGCTGAGCCGTTGGGACAGGGGGTGGAGACCCAGTACTTC. It specifies CSAEPLGQGVETQYF.

The V gene is TRBV18, the J gene TRBJ2-2, with TRBD1 identical over 7 bases. This CDR3 spans 14 amino acids. Germline V lookup: CDR1 KGHSH, CDR2 LQKENI. Germline trimming cut 3 bases from V and 3 bases from J; bases unmatched to any gene: 1. The CDR3 region is CASSPTGYTGELFF. As DNA, the CDR3 is TGTGCCAGCTCACCGACAGGGTACACCGGGGAGCTGTTTTTT.

The V and J genes are TRBV6-9 and TRBJ2-7, with 8 bases identical to TRBD1. Germline CDR1 and CDR2: MNHGY and SVAAGI. V was clipped by 2 bases and J by 0 bases; unmatched bases: 3. The CDR3 runs to 15 residues. The DNA for the CDR3 is TGTGCCAGCAGTTATAGGACAGGGCACTCCTACGAGCAGTACTTC. It encodes CASSYRTGHSYEQYF.

This clonotype was seen more than once but under ten times. The chain is built from TRBV6-1 and TRBJ2-5; TRBD2 agrees at 8 bases. The trim removed 2 bases at V and 6 bases at J, leaving 5 bases unmatched. In germline, CDR1 is MNHNS, CDR2 SASEGT. The CDR3 loop spans 14 amino acids. CDR3 amino acids: CASSESGGRQTQYF. The CDR3 DNA follows: TGTGCCAGCAGTGAAAGCGGGGGTCGCCAGACCCAGTACTTC.

The rearrangement links TRBV6-1 to TRBJ2-7, with 8 nucleotides matching TRBD1. The length of the CDR3 is 15 residues. Germline loops: CDR1 MNHNS, CDR2 SASEGT. The J segment lost 5 bases and the V segment lost 10 bases, leaving 16 bases of the junction unmatched. The CDR3 sequence: CAIHAMTGARDEQYF. CDR3 DNA: TGTGCCATCCACGCCATGACAGGGGCGAGAGACGAGCAGTACTTC.

Comments on this clonotype: At one boundary the junction diverges from the germline segment, which might be a read error. This sequence joins TRBV7-7 and TRBJ2-1; TRBD1 matches 12 bases. From germline, CDR1 is SSHAT and CDR2 FNYEAQ (reference sequence). This CDR3 has 18 residues. The CDR3 here is CASSLLLPGQGAQDEQFF. CDR3 coding DNA: TGTGCTAGCAGCTTACTTCTTCCGGGACAGGGGGCGCAGGATGAGCAGTTCTTC.

This clonotype has a count of ten or more. The chain joins TRBV28 to TRBJ1-1; unclear D gene. Trimming cost V 10 bases and J 4 bases, with 19 bases left between them. The CDR3 is made up of 14 amino acids. CDR1 is MDHEN and CDR2 is SYDVKM in the germline V gene. CDR3 amino acids: CATQEAARSTEAFF. DNA for the CDR3: TGTGCCACCCAAGAGGCCGCCAGGTCCACTGAAGCTTTCTTT.

This clonotype was counted at least ten times. This chain's CDR3 is CASSPRAGETQYF. Here the CDR3 DNA reads TGTGCCAGCAGCCCTCGGGCGGGGGAGACCCAGTACTTC. This chain joins TRBV11-3 and TRBJ2-5; weak D call: TRBD2 (6 bases). V gave up 5 bases and J gave up 5 bases, with 12 bases separating them. The CDR3 runs 13 residues. CDR1 and CDR2 (germline): SGHNT, YENEEA.

This clonotype was observed many times. The genes are TRBV20-1 and TRBJ2-7; 9 positions agree with TRBD2. With V trimmed by 5 bases and J by 0 bases, 20 bases remained unmatched. From germline, CDR1 is DFQATT and CDR2 SNEGSKA (reference sequence). The CDR3 totals 19 residues. In DNA, the CDR3 is TGCAGTGCTGAACACCCTTGGGGGGCTAGCGGGGAAAGCTCCTACGAGCAGTACTTC. Encoded protein: CSAEHPWGASGESSYEQYF.